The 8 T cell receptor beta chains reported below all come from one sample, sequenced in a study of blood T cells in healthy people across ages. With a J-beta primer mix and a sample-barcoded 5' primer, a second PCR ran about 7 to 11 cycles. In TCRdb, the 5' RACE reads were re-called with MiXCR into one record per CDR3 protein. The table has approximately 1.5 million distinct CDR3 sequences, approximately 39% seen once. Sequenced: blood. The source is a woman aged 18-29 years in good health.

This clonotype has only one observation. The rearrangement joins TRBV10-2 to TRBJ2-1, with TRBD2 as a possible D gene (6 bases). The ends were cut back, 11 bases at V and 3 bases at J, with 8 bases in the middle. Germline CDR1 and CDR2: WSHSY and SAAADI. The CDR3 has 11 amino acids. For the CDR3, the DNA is TGCGCCGCGGGACTCTACAATGAGCAGTTCTTC. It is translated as CAAGLYNEQFF.

This chain's CDR3 is CASSRTSGRVSGELFF. The CDR3 region has the DNA TGTGCCAGCAGTAGGACTAGCGGGAGGGTCTCCGGGGAGCTGTTTTTT. This chain joins TRBV12-3 or TRBV12-4 and TRBJ2-2; 15 bases fit TRBD2. This CDR3 is 16 amino acids long. V lost 5 bases to trimming and J lost 6 bases; unmatched junction nucleotides: 4.

The CDR3 sequence is CASSSGTRVSLDTQYF. For the CDR3, the DNA is TGTGCCAGCTCTTCAGGGACAAGGGTCTCCTTGGATACGCAGTATTTT. The chain employs TRBV12-3 or TRBV12-4 and TRBJ2-3, with D possibly matching TRBD1 (6 bases). The ends were cut back, 8 bases at V and 6 bases at J, with 24 bases in the middle. The CDR3 is 16 residues long.

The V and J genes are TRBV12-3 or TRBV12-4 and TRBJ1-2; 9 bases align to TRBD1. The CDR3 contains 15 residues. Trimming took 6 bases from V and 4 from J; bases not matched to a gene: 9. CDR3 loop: CASSRIQGASYGYTF. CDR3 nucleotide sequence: TGTGCCAGCAGCCGTATACAGGGGGCTAGCTATGGCTACACCTTC.

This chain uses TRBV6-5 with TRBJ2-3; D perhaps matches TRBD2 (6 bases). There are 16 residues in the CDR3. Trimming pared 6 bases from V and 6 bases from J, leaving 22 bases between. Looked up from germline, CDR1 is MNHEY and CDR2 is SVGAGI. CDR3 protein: CASRPLTSSYGDTQYF. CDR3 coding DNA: TGTGCCAGCAGGCCTCTAACTAGCTCCTACGGTGATACGCAGTATTTT.

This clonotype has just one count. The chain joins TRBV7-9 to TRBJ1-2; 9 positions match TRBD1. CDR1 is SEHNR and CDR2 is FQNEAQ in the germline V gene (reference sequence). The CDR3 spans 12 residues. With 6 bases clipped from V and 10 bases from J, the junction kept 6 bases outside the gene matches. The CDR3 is CASRGQGKVYTF. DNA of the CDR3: TGTGCCAGCAGGGGACAGGGAAAGGTCTACACCTTC.

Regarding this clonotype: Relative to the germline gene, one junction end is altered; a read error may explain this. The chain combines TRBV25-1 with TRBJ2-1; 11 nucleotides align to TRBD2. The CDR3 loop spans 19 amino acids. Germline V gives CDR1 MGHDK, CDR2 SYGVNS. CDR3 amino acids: CASSDPLTSGASSHNEQFF. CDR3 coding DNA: TGTGCCAGCAGTGATCCTTTGACTAGCGGGGCTAGCTCCCACAATGAGCAGTTCTTC. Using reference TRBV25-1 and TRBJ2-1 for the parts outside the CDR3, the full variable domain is EADIYQTPRYLVIGTGKKITLECSQTMGHDKMYWYQQDPGMELHLIHYSYGVNSTEKGDLSSESTVSRIRTEHFPLTLESARPSHTSQYLCASSDPLTSGASSHNEQFFGPGTRLTVL.

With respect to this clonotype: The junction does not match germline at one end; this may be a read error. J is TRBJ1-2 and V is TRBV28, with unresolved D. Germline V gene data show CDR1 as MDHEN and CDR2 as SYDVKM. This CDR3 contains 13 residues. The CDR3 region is CANSFGGIYGYTF. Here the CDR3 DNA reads TGTGCCAACAGTTTCGGAGGGATTTATGGCTACACCTTC.